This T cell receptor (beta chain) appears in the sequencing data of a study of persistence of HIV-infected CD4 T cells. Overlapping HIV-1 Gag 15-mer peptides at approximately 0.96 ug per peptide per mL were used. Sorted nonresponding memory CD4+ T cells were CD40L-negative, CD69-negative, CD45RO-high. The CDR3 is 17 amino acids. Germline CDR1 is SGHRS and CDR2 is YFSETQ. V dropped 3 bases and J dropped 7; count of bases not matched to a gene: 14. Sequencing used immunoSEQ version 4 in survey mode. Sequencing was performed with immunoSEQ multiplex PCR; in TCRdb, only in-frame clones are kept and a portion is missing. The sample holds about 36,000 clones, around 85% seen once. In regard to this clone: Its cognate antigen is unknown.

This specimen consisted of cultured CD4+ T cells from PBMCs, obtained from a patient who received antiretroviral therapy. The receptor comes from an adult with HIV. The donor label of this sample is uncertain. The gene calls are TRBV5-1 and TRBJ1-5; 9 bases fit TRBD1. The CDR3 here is CASSSQPVGQGEQPQHF. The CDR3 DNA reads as TGCGCCAGCAGCTCACAACCCGTGGGACAGGGAGAACAGCCCCAGCATTTT.